The rows below give T cell receptor beta chains drawn from one sample of a study of T-cell memory formation after mild COVID-19. MiXCR was run by TCRdb on the 5' RACE reads, yielding one entry per CDR3 protein. The data show around 180,000 distinct CDR3 sequences, 16% seen once. Sequencing was performed on PBMCs or a T cell subset sorted from them (not recorded which). All receptors come from an adult woman who had mild COVID-19 (a few samples of this study predate the infection). Cell type and time point are not known. Both conserved end residues are part of each CDR3. A D gene is named only where the DNA matches it firmly. A clone size is listed for some rows: how often the clone was seen (once, few, many), or a class if it is expanded.

d_gene	v_gene	j_gene	len	abundance	CDR3aa	CDR3nt
-	TRBV5-1	TRBJ1-2	15	many	CASSSGTSVSYGYTF	TGCGCCAGCAGCTCGGGCACCTCGGTTTCCTATGGCTACACCTTC
-	TRBV28	TRBJ2-1	13	-	CASSRRTYNEQFF	TGTGCCAGCAGTAGGAGGACCTACAATGAGCAGTTCTTC
-	TRBV3-1	TRBJ1-5	17	few	CASSQDFPGDSNQPQHF	TGTGCCAGCAGCCAAGATTTCCCGGGGGATAGCAATCAGCCCCAGCATTTT
TRBD1	TRBV5-1	TRBJ2-2	15	few	CASSLTGEYTGELFF	TGCGCCAGCAGCTTGACAGGGGAATACACCGGGGAGCTGTTTTTT
TRBD2	TRBV12-3/TRBV12-4	TRBJ2-7	14	-	CASRKLAGAGEQYF	TGTGCCAGCAGAAAACTAGCGGGAGCCGGAGAGCAGTACTTC
TRBD1	TRBV4-1	TRBJ2-7	14	few	CASSQGNRGYEQYF	TGCGCCAGCAGCCAAGGTAACAGGGGTTACGAGCAGTACTTC
-	TRBV12-3/TRBV12-4	TRBJ1-1	16	few	CASSLGQGGGRAEAFF	TGTGCCAGCAGTTTAGGGCAGGGCGGCGGTCGGGCTGAAGCTTTCTTT
-	TRBV12-3/TRBV12-4	TRBJ1-1	11	many	CASSLGTEAFF	TGTGCCAGCAGTTTGGGGACTGAAGCTTTCTTT
-	TRBV20-1	TRBJ2-3	12	-	CSAIGSKDTQYF	TGCAGTGCTATCGGGAGTAAGGATACGCAGTATTTT
TRBD1	TRBV10-3	TRBJ2-3	17	-	CAISRDTAGTGTDTQYF	TGTGCCATCAGCAGGGATACAGCCGGGACAGGCACAGATACGCAGTATTTT
-	TRBV12-3/TRBV12-4	TRBJ1-1	14	many	CASSFRQINTEAFF	TGTGCCAGCAGTTTCCGGCAAATAAACACTGAAGCTTTCTTT
-	TRBV6-6	TRBJ2-6	13	few	CASTAGGANVLTF	TGTGCCAGCACGGCTGGGGGGGCCAACGTCCTGACTTTC
-	TRBV7-3	TRBJ1-2	13	-	CASSFGGGNGYTF	TGTGCCAGCAGCTTCGGCGGGGGGAATGGCTACACCTTC
-	TRBV20-1	TRBJ2-7	12	many	CSAGQDSYEQYF	TGCAGTGCTGGACAAGACAGCTACGAGCAGTACTTC
-	TRBV6-6	TRBJ1-1	13	once	CASSRQMNTEAFF	TGTGCCAGCAGTCGACAGATGAACACTGAAGCTTTCTTT
-	TRBV3-1	TRBJ2-2	15	few	CASSRDSGGTGELFF	TGTGCCAGCAGCCGTGATAGCGGTGGCACCGGGGAGCTGTTTTTT
TRBD2	TRBV2	TRBJ2-1	18	-	CASSARLAGVNYYNEQFF	TGTGCCAGCAGTGCTAGACTAGCGGGGGTTAACTACTACAATGAGCAGTTCTTC
-	TRBV3-1	TRBJ1-1	15	-	CASSPHGAGNTEAFF	TGTGCCAGCAGCCCCCATGGGGCCGGGAACACTGAAGCTTTCTTT
-	TRBV9	TRBJ2-1	15	-	CASSIHGTTGNEQFF	TGTGCCAGCAGCATACACGGGACGACTGGAAATGAGCAGTTCTTC
-	TRBV29-1	TRBJ2-7	11	many	CSVEAYFEQYF	TGCAGCGTTGAAGCATATTTCGAGCAGTACTTC
-	TRBV6-1	TRBJ2-1	13	-	CATRRIGDNEQFF	TGTGCCACCCGGAGAATTGGGGACAATGAGCAGTTCTTC
-	TRBV5-5	TRBJ2-3	15	-	CASSLYPGAADTQYF	TGTGCCAGCAGCTTGTACCCGGGAGCCGCAGATACGCAGTATTTT
TRBD1	TRBV5-1	TRBJ2-3	18	few	CASSLGQGATSPTDTQYF	TGCGCCAGCAGCCTCGGACAGGGGGCGACGTCCCCCACAGATACGCAGTATTTT
TRBD1	TRBV5-1	TRBJ2-1	14	few	CASSGTGHFNEQFF	TGCGCCAGCAGCGGGACAGGACACTTCAATGAGCAGTTCTTC
TRBD1	TRBV29-1	TRBJ1-2	15	-	CSVEGDREKAYGYTF	TGCAGCGTTGAAGGCGACAGGGAGAAAGCCTATGGCTACACCTTC
-	TRBV6-2/TRBV6-3	TRBJ2-5	13	-	CASSKIHQETQYF	TGTGCCAGCAGTAAAATCCACCAAGAGACCCAGTACTTC
TRBD1	TRBV6-2/TRBV6-3	TRBJ2-1	16	-	CASRRDRDHSYNEQFF	TGTGCCAGCAGAAGAGACAGGGATCACTCCTACAATGAGCAGTTCTTC
-	TRBV6-6	TRBJ2-3	15	few	CASSYGVRFTDTQYF	TGTGCCAGCAGTTACGGGGTCCGATTCACAGATACGCAGTATTTT
-	TRBV7-9	TRBJ2-1	12	many	CASTYPVNEQFF	TGTGCCAGCACGTACCCGGTCAATGAGCAGTTCTTC
-	TRBV5-1	TRBJ1-5	13	many	CASSLDSNQPQHF	TGCGCCAGCAGCTTGGATAGCAATCAGCCCCAGCATTTT
TRBD1	TRBV5-6	TRBJ2-7	16	few	CASSLYAGQVYNEQYF	TGTGCCAGCAGCTTGTACGCGGGACAGGTTTATAACGAGCAGTACTTC
-	TRBV6-6	TRBJ1-5	15	few	CASSYDDKGNQPQHF	TGTGCCAGCAGTTACGACGATAAGGGCAATCAGCCCCAGCATTTT
-	TRBV5-5	TRBJ1-4	13	few	CASSSMVNEKLFF	TGTGCCAGCAGCTCCATGGTTAATGAAAAACTGTTTTTT
TRBD2	TRBV29-1	TRBJ2-3	14	-	CSAATSGTTDTQYF	TGCAGCGCCGCTACTAGCGGGACCACAGATACGCAGTATTTT
-	TRBV5-1	TRBJ2-7	11	-	CASSLDGTEYF	TGCGCCAGCAGCTTGGACGGGACTGAGTACTTC
-	TRBV3-1	TRBJ1-2	15	-	CASRPSHSGAGGYTF	TGTGCCAGCAGGCCTTCACATTCAGGGGCTGGTGGCTACACCTTC
-	TRBV19	TRBJ2-3	17	few	CASSIGWPPGDPDTQYF	TGTGCCAGTAGTATAGGTTGGCCGCCTGGGGACCCAGATACGCAGTATTTT
TRBD1	TRBV12-3/TRBV12-4	TRBJ2-1	15	-	CASSSPGQGASEQFF	TGTGCCAGCAGTTCGCCGGGACAGGGGGCGAGTGAGCAGTTCTTC
-	TRBV24-1	TRBJ2-1	13	-	CATSDLGGNEQFF	TGTGCCACCAGTGATTTAGGGGGGAATGAGCAGTTCTTC
TRBD1	TRBV7-8	TRBJ2-5	14	-	CASSLEGGGETQYF	TGTGCCAGCAGCTTAGAAGGGGGCGGCGAGACCCAGTACTTC
TRBD2	TRBV2	TRBJ2-1	13	-	CASKQREGGEQFF	TGTGCCAGCAAGCAGCGGGAGGGAGGGGAGCAGTTCTTC